This T cell receptor beta chain was sequenced for a study of tumor-infiltrating lymphocytes in oesophageal squamous cell carcinoma. Ten or more counts support this clonotype. The V and J ends lost 0 bases and 0 bases respectively, with 6 bases between them. Germline values: CDR1 ENHRY, CDR2 SYGVKD. The CDR3 loop spans 14 amino acids. TCRdb passed the PCR reads through MiXCR, listing each CDR3 protein once. The sample has tens of thousands of distinct CDR3 sequences, about two fifths seen once; the top ten hold 20% to 25%. The sequencing sample was made of esophageal tumor tissue. The genes are TRBV10-3 and TRBJ2-7; perhaps D is TRBD1 or TRBD2 (5 bases each). The receptor was isolated from a male donor with esophageal squamous cell carcinoma. CDR3 loop: CAISESGTSYEQYF. In nucleotides, the CDR3 is TGTGCCATCAGTGAGTCTGGGACCTCCTACGAGCAGTACTTC.